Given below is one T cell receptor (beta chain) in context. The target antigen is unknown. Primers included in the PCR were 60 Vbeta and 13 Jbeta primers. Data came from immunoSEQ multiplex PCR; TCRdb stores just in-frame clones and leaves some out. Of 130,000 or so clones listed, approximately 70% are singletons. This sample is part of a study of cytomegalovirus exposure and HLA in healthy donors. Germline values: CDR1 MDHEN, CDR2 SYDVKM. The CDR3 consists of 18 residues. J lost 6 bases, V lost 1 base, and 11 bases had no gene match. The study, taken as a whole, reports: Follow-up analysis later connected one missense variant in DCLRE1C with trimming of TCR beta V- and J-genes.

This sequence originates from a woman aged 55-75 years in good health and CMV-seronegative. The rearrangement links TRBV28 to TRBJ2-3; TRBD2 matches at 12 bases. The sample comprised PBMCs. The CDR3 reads CASSLFASGRALGDTQYF. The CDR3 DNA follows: TGTGCCAGCAGTTTATTCGCTAGCGGGAGGGCCCTCGGCGATACGCAGTATTTT.